The 19 T cell receptor beta chains given below trace back to one sample, sequenced in a study of shared clonotypes between healthy human individuals. Sequenced by immunoSEQ multiplex PCR; TCRdb stores in-frame clones only, minus some. The sample shows some 2,000,000 clones, about 94% of them seen only once. Input material: naive CD4+ T cells sorted from blood. Subset denoted: CD45RA+ positively selected. All receptors derive from a man between 18 and 35 years old in good health.

In its sample, this clone was seen a few times. J is TRBJ1-1 and V is TRBV5-1; perhaps TRBD1 as D (6 bases). The CDR3 extends over 14 amino acids. Germline lookup yields CDR1 SGHRS and CDR2 YFSETQ. Trimming took off 4 bases at V and 4 bases at J, with 14 bases between the two ends. Here the CDR3 reads CASSLTGGFTEAFF. DNA of the CDR3: TGCGCCAGCAGCCTGACAGGAGGTTTCACTGAAGCTTTCTTT.

With respect to this clone: The sample holds other DNA sequences that translate to the same CDR3. The rearrangement joins TRBV6-1 to TRBJ1-1, with D possibly matching TRBD1 (5 bases). Germline CDR1 and CDR2: MNHNS and SASEGT. Trimming took off 5 bases at V and 1 base at J, with 8 bases between the two ends. The CDR3 has 13 amino acids. The CDR3 bases are TGTGCCAGCAGTACGACAGAGAACACTGAAGCTTTCTTT. Protein product: CASSTTENTEAFF.

This clone was seen just once. The CDR3 loop reads CASSLKVRGYYGYTF. The CDR3 DNA is TGTGCCAGCAGTTTAAAGGTCAGGGGCTACTATGGCTACACCTTC. The V gene is TRBV27, the J gene TRBJ1-2; D possibly corresponds to TRBD1 (6 bases). Looked up from germline, CDR1 is MNHEY and CDR2 is SMNVEV (reference sequence). The CDR3 has 15 amino acids. V lost 2 bases, J lost 3 bases, and 13 bases lay in between.

The V gene is TRBV30, the J gene TRBJ2-2; D not resolved. The V end lost 6 bases, the J end lost 1 base, and 9 bases lay between the germline ends. Germline CDR1 and CDR2: GTSNPN and SVGIG (reference sequence). This CDR3 has 13 amino acids. For the CDR3, the DNA is TGTGCCTGTCTTAGACGGAACACCGGGGAGCTGTTTTTT. It is translated as CACLRRNTGELFF.

V gene TRBV10-3 combines with J gene TRBJ2-6, with D hard to call. The ends were cut back, 3 bases at V and 2 bases at J, with 17 bases in the middle. The CDR3 length is 18 residues. Germline-derived CDR1 and CDR2 are ENHRY and SYGVKD. CDR3 sequence (DNA): TGTGCCATCAGTGATCGGGCAAAAGGGATAACTGGGGCCAACGTCCTGACTTTC. Translated, it gives CAISDRAKGITGANVLTF.

The V gene is TRBV6-5, the J gene TRBJ2-5; D gene ambiguous. The CDR3 runs 14 residues. The germline V and J ends were trimmed by 4 bases and 2 bases, with 11 bases remaining between them. The germline CDR1 and CDR2 sequences are MNHEY and SVGAGI. The CDR3 DNA follows: TGTGCCAGCAGTTCCCTCGACGGACAAGAGACCCAGTACTTC. Protein product: CASSSLDGQETQYF.

The genes are TRBV5-1 and TRBJ1-1; D gene unclear. V was shortened by 0 bases and J by 2 bases, with 11 bases between the two germline ends. Germline CDR1 reads SGHRS; CDR2 reads YFSETQ. CDR3 size: 15 residues. CDR3 protein: CASSLEPGPNTEAFF. The CDR3 coding sequence is TGCGCCAGCAGCTTGGAACCGGGCCCTAACACTGAAGCTTTCTTT.

The chain employs TRBV13 and TRBJ2-3, with 7 nucleotides matching TRBD2. This CDR3 is built from 15 residues. J lost 5 bases, V lost 5 bases, and 10 bases had no gene match. Germline values: CDR1 PRHDT, CDR2 FYEKMQ (reference sequence). The CDR3 DNA reads TGTGCCAGCAGCCCCAGGACTAGAAAGGAAGATACGCAGTATTTT. It codes for CASSPRTRKEDTQYF.

This sequence joins TRBV5-1 and TRBJ2-3; D remains unclear. Trimming took off 0 bases at V and 9 bases at J, with 17 bases between the two ends. In germline, CDR1 is SGHRS, CDR2 YFSETQ. CDR3 length: 15 residues. The CDR3 sequence: CASSLGGTESVTQYF. In DNA form, the CDR3 reads TGCGCCAGCAGCTTGGGGGGAACTGAATCAGTCACGCAGTATTTT.

The gene calls are TRBV9 and TRBJ2-2, with D maybe TRBD2 (6 bases). Germline V gene data show CDR1 as SGDLS and CDR2 as YYNGEE. Trimming left V 4 bases short and J 5 bases short, with 15 bases between. The CDR3 sequence is 15 residues long. This chain's CDR3 is CASSTRDSITGELFF. CDR3 DNA sequence: TGTGCCAGCAGCACCCGGGACTCCATTACCGGGGAGCTGTTTTTT.

The chain joins TRBV28 to TRBJ1-6; D possibly corresponds to TRBD1 (5 bases). Germline CDR1 and CDR2: MDHEN and SYDVKM. This CDR3 contains 15 residues. V was clipped by 7 bases and J by 7 bases, with 17 bases between them. CDR3 in amino acids: CASTLGGLLNSPLHF. The CDR3 DNA is TGTGCCAGCACCCTGGGGGGGTTGTTGAATTCACCCCTCCACTTT. Using reference TRBV28 and TRBJ1-6 for the parts outside the CDR3, the full variable domain is DVKVTQSSRYLVKRTGEKVFLECVQDMDHENMFWYRQDPGLGLRLIYFSYDVKMKEKGDIPEGYSVSREKKERFSLILESASTNQTSMYLCASTLGGLLNSPLHFGNGTRLTVT.

V is TRBV7-2 and J is TRBJ2-1; the D call may be TRBD1 or TRBD2 (5 bases each). CDR3 length: 16 residues. Germline V gene data show CDR1 as SGHTA and CDR2 as FQGNSA. Trimming pared 0 bases from V and 0 bases from J, leaving 9 bases between. CDR3 nucleotides: TGTGCCAGCAGCTTAGCCGGGACCATCTCCTACAATGAGCAGTTCTTC. Its translation: CASSLAGTISYNEQFF.

This clone was seen just once. The J gene is TRBJ2-2, the V gene TRBV6-6; D may be TRBD1 (6 bases). Per the germline V gene, CDR1 is MNHNY and CDR2 is SVGAGI (reference sequence). The CDR3 runs 15 residues. Deletions cut 6 bases from V and 1 base from J, with 12 bases between. CDR3 DNA: TGTGCCAGCAGCACAGGGATTCTGAACACCGGGGAGCTGTTTTTT. It specifies CASSTGILNTGELFF.

The chain combines TRBV5-1 with TRBJ2-3; TRBD2 matches at 12 bases. Germline V gives CDR1 SGHRS, CDR2 YFSETQ. This CDR3 is built from 16 residues. V shed 4 bases, J shed 3 bases, and the junction held 6 bases outside the gene matches. The CDR3 loop reads CASSARTSGITDTQYF. The CDR3 DNA is TGCGCCAGCAGCGCACGGACTAGCGGGATTACAGATACGCAGTATTTT. The entire variable domain, with the rest obtained from reference TRBV5-1 and TRBJ2-3, is as follows: KAGVTQTPRYLIKTRGQQVTLSCSPISGHRSVSWYQQTPGQGLQFLFEYFSETQRNKGNFPGRFSGRQFSNSRSEMNVSTLELGDSALYLCASSARTSGITDTQYFGPGTRLTVL.

This clone has a single count. The V gene is TRBV5-1, the J gene TRBJ2-7; TRBD1 aligns across 7 bases. V lost 4 bases and J lost 8; bases outside the gene matches: 12. Germline V lookup: CDR1 SGHRS, CDR2 YFSETQ. The CDR3 covers 14 residues. For the CDR3, the DNA is TGCGCCAGCAGCCAAGGGTTCGACAGGGCCCAGCAGTACTTC. Its protein is CASSQGFDRAQQYF. Combining the CDR3 with reference TRBV5-1 and TRBJ2-7 gives the whole variable domain KAGVTQTPRYLIKTRGQQVTLSCSPISGHRSVSWYQQTPGQGLQFLFEYFSETQRNKGNFPGRFSGRQFSNSRSEMNVSTLELGDSALYLCASSQGFDRAQQYFGPGTRLTVT.

The genes are TRBV5-1 and TRBJ2-3; a weak D match, TRBD1 (6 bases). The CDR3 length is 16 residues. Germline V lookup: CDR1 SGHRS, CDR2 YFSETQ. V was trimmed by 4 bases and J by 3 bases, leaving 18 bases between them. The CDR3 DNA reads as TGCGCCAGCAGCGGGAATACAGGGTTACGAACAGATACGCAGTATTTT. This translates into CASSGNTGLRTDTQYF.

The chain carries TRBV6-5 and TRBJ1-1; a weak D match, TRBD1 (5 bases). Deletions cut 5 bases from V and 4 bases from J, with 14 bases between. Per the germline V gene, CDR1 is MNHEY and CDR2 is SVGAGI. The CDR3 is 14 amino acids. CDR3 in DNA: TGTGCCAGCAGTCCTGGGGGGGGACCCACTGAAGCTTTCTTT. Its translation: CASSPGGGPTEAFF.

The rearrangement joins TRBV6-5 to TRBJ2-3, with D maybe TRBD1 (6 bases). The CDR3 loop spans 14 amino acids. From germline, CDR1 is MNHEY and CDR2 SVGAGI. Trimming stripped 2 bases from V and 5 bases from J, with 11 bases between. CDR3 coding DNA: TGTGCCAGCAGTTACCGTGGGGGCAGAGATACGCAGTATTTT. It yields the protein CASSYRGGRDTQYF.

This chain uses TRBV13 with TRBJ2-1; D is perhaps TRBD2 (5 bases). This CDR3 contains 16 residues. CDR1 and CDR2 from the germline V gene are PRHDT and FYEKMQ (reference sequence). V lost 3 bases and J lost 0, with 12 bases in between. The CDR3 DNA reads as TGTGCCAGCAGCTTCTCGGGGTTAAGCTCCTACAATGAGCAGTTCTTC. Translating it yields CASSFSGLSSYNEQFF.